This TCR beta chain was sequenced in a study of response to subunit inactivated influenza vaccine. TCRdb recomputed calls from the RT-PCR reads with MiXCR, one row per CDR3 protein. The data hold 500,000 to 550,000 distinct CDR3 sequences, with less than 10% observed a single time. This clonotype was observed many times. Its antigen remains unidentified. Germline values: CDR1 SGHRS, CDR2 YFSETQ. The CDR3 runs 17 residues. V was pared by 4 bases and J by 3 bases, with 17 bases between. Findings of the study overall: Few additional T cells are recruited per seasonal influenza vaccination, authors suggested.

The sequenced sample was PBMCs from blood, obtained about 23 months after vaccination. V and J are TRBV5-1 and TRBJ1-6; D is undetermined. The TCR sequence derives from a man between 50 and 69 years old who received an inactivated influenza vaccine. CDR3 in DNA: TGCGCCAGCAGCCCAAGCCGTCCGGGAGACTATAATTCACCCCTCCACTTT. This encodes CASSPSRPGDYNSPLHF.